This TCR beta chain was retrieved from a study of blood T cell repertoires in COVID-19. This clone was found a few times. Per the original methods: Amplification of reference gene primers was used by the study to estimate nucleated cell counts. The data were produced by immunoSEQ multiplex PCR, yet TCRdb's version contains in-frame clones alone and is incomplete. V and J calls plus clone size are reproduced from that table; the DNA served to infer D and trimming. Here the sample spans some 140,000 clones, around four fifths being singletons. Per germline, CDR1 MNHEY and CDR2 SMNVEV (reference sequence). V dropped 4 bases and J dropped 7; count of bases not matched to a gene: 3. The CDR3 sequence is 14 residues long.

The V and J genes are TRBV27 and TRBJ1-4; TRBD1 agrees at 10 bases. Input material: peripheral blood. This clonotype was obtained from a man in his fifties or sixties who had recovered from COVID-19. The CDR3 protein is CASSSTGGGEKLFF. For the CDR3, the DNA is TGTGCCAGCAGTTCGACAGGGGGCGGTGAAAAACTGTTTTTT.